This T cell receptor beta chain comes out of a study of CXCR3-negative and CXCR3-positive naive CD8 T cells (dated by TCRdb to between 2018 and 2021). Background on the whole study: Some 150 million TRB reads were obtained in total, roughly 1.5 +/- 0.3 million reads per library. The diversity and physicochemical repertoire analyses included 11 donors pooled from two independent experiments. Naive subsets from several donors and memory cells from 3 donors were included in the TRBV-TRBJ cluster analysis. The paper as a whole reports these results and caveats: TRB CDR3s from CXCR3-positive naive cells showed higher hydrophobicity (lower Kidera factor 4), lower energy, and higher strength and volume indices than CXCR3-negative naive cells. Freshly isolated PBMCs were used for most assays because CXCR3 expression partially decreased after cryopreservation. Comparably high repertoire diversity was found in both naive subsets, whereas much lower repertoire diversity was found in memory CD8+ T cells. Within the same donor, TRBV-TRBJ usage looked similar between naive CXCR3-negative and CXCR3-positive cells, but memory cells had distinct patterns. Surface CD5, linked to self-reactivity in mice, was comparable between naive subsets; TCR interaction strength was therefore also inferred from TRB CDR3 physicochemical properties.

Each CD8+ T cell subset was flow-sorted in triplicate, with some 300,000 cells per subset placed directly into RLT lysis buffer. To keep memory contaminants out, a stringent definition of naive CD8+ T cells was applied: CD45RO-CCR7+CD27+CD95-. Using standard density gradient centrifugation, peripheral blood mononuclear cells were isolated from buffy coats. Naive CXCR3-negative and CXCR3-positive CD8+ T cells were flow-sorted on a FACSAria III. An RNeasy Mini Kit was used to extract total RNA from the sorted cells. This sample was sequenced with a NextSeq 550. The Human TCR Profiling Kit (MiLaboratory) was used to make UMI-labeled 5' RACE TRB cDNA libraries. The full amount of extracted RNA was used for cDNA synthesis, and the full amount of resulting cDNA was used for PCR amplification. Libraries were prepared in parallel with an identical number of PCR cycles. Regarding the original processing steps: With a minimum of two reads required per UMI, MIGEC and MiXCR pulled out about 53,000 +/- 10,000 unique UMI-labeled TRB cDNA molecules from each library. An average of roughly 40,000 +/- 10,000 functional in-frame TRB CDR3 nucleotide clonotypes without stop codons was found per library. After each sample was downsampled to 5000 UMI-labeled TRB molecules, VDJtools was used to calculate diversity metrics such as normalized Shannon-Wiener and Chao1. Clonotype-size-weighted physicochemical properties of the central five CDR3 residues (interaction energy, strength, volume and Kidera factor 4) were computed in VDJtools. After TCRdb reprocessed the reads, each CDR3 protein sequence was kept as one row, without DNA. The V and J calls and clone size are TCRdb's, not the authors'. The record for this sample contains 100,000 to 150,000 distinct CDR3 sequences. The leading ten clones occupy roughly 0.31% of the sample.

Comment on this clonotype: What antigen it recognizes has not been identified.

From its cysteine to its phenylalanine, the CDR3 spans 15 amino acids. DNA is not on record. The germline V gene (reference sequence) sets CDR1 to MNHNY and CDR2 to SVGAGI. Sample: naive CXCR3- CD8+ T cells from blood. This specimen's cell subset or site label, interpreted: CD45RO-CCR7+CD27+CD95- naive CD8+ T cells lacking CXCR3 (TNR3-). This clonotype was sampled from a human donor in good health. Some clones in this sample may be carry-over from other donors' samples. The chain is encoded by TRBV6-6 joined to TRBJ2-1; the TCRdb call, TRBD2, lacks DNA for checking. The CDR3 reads CASTLIAGGRNEQFF.